Shown below are 22 T cell receptor beta chains from a single sample sequenced in a study of blood T cells in healthy people across ages. Combining a sample-barcoded 5' primer with a J-beta primer mix, a second PCR ran for roughly 7 to 11 cycles. TCRdb recomputed calls from the 5' RACE reads with MiXCR, one row per CDR3 protein. The sample contains around 1.7 million distinct CDR3 sequences, 28% of which appear only once. What was sequenced was blood. The receptors shown here come from a woman under 40 in good health.

The chain couples TRBV2 to TRBJ2-1; D is undetermined. This CDR3 is 10 amino acids long. V gave up 5 bases and J gave up 10 bases, with 6 bases separating them. The germline V gene encodes CDR1 SNHLY and CDR2 FYNNEI. CDR3: CASSRAEQFF. The CDR3, as DNA: TGTGCCAGCAGTCGGGCCGAGCAGTTCTTC.

This chain links TRBV28 with TRBJ1-2, with D perhaps matching TRBD1 (5 bases). Trimming took off 10 bases at V and 0 bases at J, with 9 bases between the two ends. The CDR3 is 12 amino acids. Per the germline V gene, CDR1 is MDHEN and CDR2 is SYDVKM. CDR3 sequence (DNA): TGTGCCATCCGGGGACCTAACTATGGCTACACCTTC. Its translation is CAIRGPNYGYTF.

This clonotype was detected a few times. The J gene is TRBJ2-5, the V gene TRBV6-6, with 9 bases fitting TRBD2. The CDR3 runs 14 residues. The germline V gene has CDR1 MNHNY and CDR2 SVGAGI (reference sequence). V was pared by 4 bases and J by 5 bases, with 5 bases of the junction left unmatched. CDR3 bases: TGTGCCAGCAGTTGGACTAGCGACGTGGAGACCCAGTACTTC. Amino acids: CASSWTSDVETQYF.

This clonotype came up a few times. The chain links TRBV20-1 to TRBJ2-3, with 14 positions matching TRBD2. V trimming: 6 bases; J trimming: 4 bases; junction bases outside the gene matches: 6. Germline V CDR1 and CDR2: DFQATT, SNEGSKA (reference sequence). The CDR3 contains 15 residues. The chain's CDR3 is CSAGTSGGVADTQYF. In DNA form, the CDR3 reads TGCAGTGCAGGGACTAGCGGGGGAGTAGCAGATACGCAGTATTTT.

Worth noting for this clonotype: A much larger clone lies one base from this, so it may be a read error. V and J are TRBV10-3 and TRBJ2-5, with D perhaps assigned TRBD1 or TRBD2 (6 bases each). The end of the DNA fits TRBJ2-7 better, so the J call may be wrong. Germline V gives CDR1 ENHRY, CDR2 SYGVKD. There are 15 residues in the CDR3. CDR3 nucleotide sequence: TGTGCCATCAGTGGCCGGAGGGGGGTGTGCTACGAGCAGTACTTC. It yields the protein CAISGRRGVCYEQYF.

Concerning this clonotype itself: A much larger clonotype is one base distant, so this may be a read error. The CDR3: CAIRESAGREQYF. CDR3 coding DNA: TGTGCCATCAGGGAGTCGGCAGGGCGCGAGCAGTACTTC. The rearrangement uses TRBV10-3 and TRBJ2-5; perhaps TRBD1 as D (5 bases). The end of the DNA aligns better with TRBJ2-7, so the J call may be wrong. The CDR3 is made up of 13 amino acids. The V gene's germline CDR1 is ENHRY and CDR2 SYGVKD.

This chain links TRBV29-1 with TRBJ1-5, with a tentative D call TRBD1 (5 bases). Germline loops: CDR1 SQVTM, CDR2 ANQGSEA. V was cut by 4 bases and J by 5 bases, with 15 bases left in between. The CDR3 loop spans 14 amino acids. CDR3 sequence (DNA): TGCAGCGTTGTTGCCGACAGAACCGATCAGCCCCAGCATTTT. Translation gives CSVVADRTDQPQHF.

The genes are TRBV10-2 and TRBJ2-5; TRBD1 aligns across 10 bases. This CDR3 comprises 14 residues. In germline, CDR1 is WSHSY, CDR2 SAAADI. Unmatched junction bases numbered 6, after V lost 5 bases and J lost 6 bases. In DNA, the CDR3 is TGCGCCAGCAGTAGGGACAGGGGAGGCAAGACCCAGTACTTC. Its protein is CASSRDRGGKTQYF.

This clonotype appeared a few times. This chain uses TRBV20-1 with TRBJ2-5, with TRBD1 as a possible D gene (7 bases). This CDR3 has 13 residues. V was clipped by 1 base and J by 7 bases, with 13 bases between them. Per the germline V gene, CDR1 is DFQATT and CDR2 is SNEGSKA (reference sequence). CDR3 DNA sequence: TGCAGTGCTAGAGGTGCGGGACAGCCGACCCAGTACTTC. Protein sequence: CSARGAGQPTQYF.

CDR3: CASSPPDREKNEQFF. CDR3 bases: TGTGCCAGCAGCCCCCCGGACAGGGAAAAGAATGAGCAGTTCTTC. The chain joins TRBV7-9 to TRBJ2-1; 8 positions match TRBD1. This CDR3 is 15 amino acids long. J lost 7 bases, V lost 5 bases, and 10 bases had no gene match. Germline V gene sequence: CDR1 SEHNR, CDR2 FQNEAQ (reference sequence).

Concerning this clonotype itself: The junction and the germline gene differ at one end; a read error may be behind it. The V gene is TRBV20-1, the J gene TRBJ2-3; D may be TRBD1 or TRBD2 (5 bases each). Per the germline V gene, CDR1 is DFQATT and CDR2 is SNEGSKA (reference sequence). CDR3 length equals 17 residues. The CDR3: CSARGALGPTSYYTQYF. CDR3 in DNA: TGCAGTGCCAGAGGGGCCTTGGGACCCACATCCTACTATACGCAATATTTT.

In its sample, this clonotype was seen many times. The chain combines TRBV15 with TRBJ2-1; tentatively, D is TRBD1 or TRBD2 (6 bases each). The CDR3 has 17 amino acids. The V end was cut by 6 bases, the J end by 4 bases, with 22 bases between. Germline V gene lookup returns CDR1 LNHNV and CDR2 YYDKDF (reference sequence). This CDR3 is CATRGGRGVPAYNEQFF. CDR3 nucleotides: TGTGCCACCAGAGGGGGGCGGGGAGTCCCCGCTTACAATGAGCAGTTCTTC.

The CDR3 nucleotides are TGCGCCAGCAGCTTAGGGGGCGGCCTATCGGAGAAACTGTTTTTT. It encodes CASSLGGGLSEKLFF. J is TRBJ1-4 and V is TRBV5-1; 7 nucleotides agree with TRBD1. CDR3 length equals 15 residues. Germline V CDR1 and CDR2: SGHRS, YFSETQ. V was pared by 2 bases and J by 11 bases, with 12 bases of the junction left unmatched.

A remark on this clonotype: One end of the junction does not line up with germline, which may come from a read error. The genes are TRBV7-9 and TRBJ2-7; the match to TRBD2 covers 11 bases. The CDR3 runs to 17 residues. CDR1 is SEHNR and CDR2 is FQNEAQ in the germline V gene (reference sequence). CDR3 DNA sequence: TGTGTCAGCAGCCAAACATTCGGGGGACTAGCGGCAGGCGAGCAGTACTTC. Translating gives CVSSQTFGGLAAGEQYF.

This sequence joins TRBV29-1 and TRBJ2-5, with no clear D. Germline lookup yields CDR1 SQVTM and CDR2 ANQGSEA. Trimming left V 0 bases short and J 1 base short, with 6 bases between. This CDR3 spans 13 amino acids. This CDR3 reads CSVEDATQETQYF. The CDR3 DNA follows: TGCAGCGTTGAAGATGCGACCCAAGAGACCCAGTACTTC.

Remarks on this clonotype: At one boundary the junction diverges from the germline segment, which might be a read error. V and J are TRBV27 and TRBJ2-7, with D tentatively TRBD1 (5 bases). This CDR3 comprises 14 residues. CDR1 and CDR2 (germline): MNHEY, SMNVEV (reference sequence). The CDR3 nucleotides read TGTACCAGCAGTTTTCAGGGATCCTACTCCGAGCAGTACTTC. It is translated as CTSSFQGSYSEQYF.

The chain joins TRBV29-1 to TRBJ1-5, with 10 nucleotides matching TRBD1. CDR1 and CDR2 from the germline V gene are SQVTM and ANQGSEA. V lost 6 bases, J lost 6 bases, and 8 bases stayed unmatched. This CDR3 has 14 residues. CDR3 sequence: CSVGTGVLGQPQHF. The CDR3 nucleotides read TGCAGCGTGGGGACAGGGGTATTAGGTCAGCCCCAGCATTTT.

The CDR3 sequence: CASPQGEDEKLFF. CDR3 DNA sequence: TGTGCCAGCCCACAGGGCGAGGATGAAAAACTGTTTTTT. The V gene is TRBV18, the J gene TRBJ1-4, with a possible D match to TRBD1 (6 bases). CDR3 length: 13 amino acids. Between the trimmed V and J ends, which lost 8 bases and 6 bases, there was a span of 13 bases. The germline gives CDR1 KGHSH, CDR2 LQKENI.

This clonotype was seen a handful of times. This chain uses TRBV15 with TRBJ2-7; no clear D. V was shortened by 5 bases and J by 6 bases, with 17 bases between the two germline ends. The CDR3 is made up of 14 amino acids. CDR1 and CDR2 from the germline V gene are LNHNV and YYDKDF (reference sequence). The CDR3: CATSSLSGYPEQYF. CDR3 in DNA: TGTGCCACCAGCTCCCTTTCCGGGTATCCCGAGCAGTACTTC.

Turning to this clonotype: This may be a read error, as it is one base from a much larger clone. V is TRBV29-1 and J is TRBJ1-1, with a weak D call TRBD1 (5 bases). Germline V gene lookup returns CDR1 SQVTM and CDR2 ANQGSEA. The length of the CDR3 is 13 residues. The V gene lost 4 bases and the J gene lost 0 bases, with 9 bases spanning the gap. The CDR3 DNA follows: TGCAGCGTTGCCGGACATATGAACACTGAAGCTTTCTTT. Residues: CSVAGHMNTEAFF.

This clonotype came up a few times. This chain connects TRBV29-1 to TRBJ2-1, with D tentatively TRBD1 (6 bases). The length of the CDR3 is 14 residues. V was clipped by 7 bases and J by 9 bases, with 22 bases between them. The germline CDR1 and CDR2 sequences are SQVTM and ANQGSEA. CDR3 loop: CSGIPTGGQFEQFF. CDR3 sequence (DNA): TGCAGCGGGATTCCGACAGGCGGACAATTTGAGCAGTTCTTC.

The chain couples TRBV20-1 to TRBJ2-3; 9 bases map to TRBD2. With V trimmed by 3 bases and J by 6 bases, 13 bases remained unmatched. The CDR3 sequence is 16 residues long. Germline lookup yields CDR1 DFQATT and CDR2 SNEGSKA (reference sequence). The CDR3 loop is CSARVGVVAGADTQYF. The DNA of the CDR3 is TGCAGTGCTAGGGTTGGGGTGGTAGCGGGAGCCGATACGCAGTATTTT.